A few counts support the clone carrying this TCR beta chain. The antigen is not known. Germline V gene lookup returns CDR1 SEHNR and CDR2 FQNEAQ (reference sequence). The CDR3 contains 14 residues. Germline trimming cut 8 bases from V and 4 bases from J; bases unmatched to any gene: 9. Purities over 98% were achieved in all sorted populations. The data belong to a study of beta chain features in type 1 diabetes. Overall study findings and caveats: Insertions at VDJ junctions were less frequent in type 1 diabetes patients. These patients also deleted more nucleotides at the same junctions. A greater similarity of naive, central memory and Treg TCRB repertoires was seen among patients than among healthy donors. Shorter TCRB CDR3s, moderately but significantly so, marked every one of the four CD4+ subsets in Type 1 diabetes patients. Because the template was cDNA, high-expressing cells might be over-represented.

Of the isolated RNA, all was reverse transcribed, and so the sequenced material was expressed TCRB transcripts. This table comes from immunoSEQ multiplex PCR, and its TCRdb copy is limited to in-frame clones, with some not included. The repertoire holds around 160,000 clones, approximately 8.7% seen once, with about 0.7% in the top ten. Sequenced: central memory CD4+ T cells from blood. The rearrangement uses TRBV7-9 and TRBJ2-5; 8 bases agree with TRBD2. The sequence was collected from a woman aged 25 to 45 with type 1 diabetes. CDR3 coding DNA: TGTGCCAGCCGGGGAGGACTAGCTGCAGAGACCCAGTACTTC. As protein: CASRGGLAAETQYF. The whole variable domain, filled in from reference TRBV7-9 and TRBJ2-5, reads DTGVSQNPRHKITKRGQNVTFRCDPISEHNRLYWYRQTLGQGPEFLTYFQNEAQLEKSRLLSDRFSAERPKGSFSTLEIQRTEQGDSAMYLCASRGGLAAETQYFGPGTRLLVL.